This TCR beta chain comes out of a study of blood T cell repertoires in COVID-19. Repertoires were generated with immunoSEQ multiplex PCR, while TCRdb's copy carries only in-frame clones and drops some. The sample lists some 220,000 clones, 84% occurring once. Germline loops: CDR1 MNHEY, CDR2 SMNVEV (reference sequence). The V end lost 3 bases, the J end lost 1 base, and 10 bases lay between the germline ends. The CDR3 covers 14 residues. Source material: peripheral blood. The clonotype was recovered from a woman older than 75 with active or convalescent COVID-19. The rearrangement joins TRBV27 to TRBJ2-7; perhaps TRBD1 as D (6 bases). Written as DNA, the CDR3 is TGTGCCAGCAGTTTGGTCAGGGGTTCCTACGAGCAGTACTTC. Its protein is CASSLVRGSYEQYF.